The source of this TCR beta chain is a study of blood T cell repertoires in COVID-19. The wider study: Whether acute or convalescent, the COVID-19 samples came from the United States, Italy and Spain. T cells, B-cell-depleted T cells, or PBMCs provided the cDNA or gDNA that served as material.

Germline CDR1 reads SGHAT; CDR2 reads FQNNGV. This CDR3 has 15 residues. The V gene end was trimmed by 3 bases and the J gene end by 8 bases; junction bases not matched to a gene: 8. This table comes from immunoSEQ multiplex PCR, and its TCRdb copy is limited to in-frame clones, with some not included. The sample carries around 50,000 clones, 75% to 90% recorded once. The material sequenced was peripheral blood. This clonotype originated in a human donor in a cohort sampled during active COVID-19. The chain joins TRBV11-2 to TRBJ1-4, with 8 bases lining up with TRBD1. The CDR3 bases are TGTGCCAGCAGCTTTTACCGGACAGGGAGGGAAAAACTGTTTTTT. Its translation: CASSFYRTGREKLFF. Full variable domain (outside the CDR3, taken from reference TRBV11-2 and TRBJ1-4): EAGVAQSPRYKIIEKRQSVAFWCNPISGHATLYWYQQILGQGPKLLIQFQNNGVVDDSQLPKDRFSAERLKGVDSTLKIQPAKLEDSAVYLCASSFYRTGREKLFFGSGTQLSVL.